The T cell receptor (beta chain) described here comes from a study of regulatory T cells in long-lasting Graves disease. This clonotype has a count of ten or more. The sample's time point: persistent/refractory GD, antithyroid drugs over 5 years with positive TRAb. Generation of the TCR library employed RNA extracted from PBMCs. Combining iRepertoire HTBI primers with Arm-PCR of CDR3 regions, the authors built TCR beta libraries. TCRdb independently ran MiXCR on the multiplex PCR reads; one entry per CDR3 protein. This sample has some 470,000 distinct CDR3 sequences; 20% to 25% occur once, and the top ten carry roughly 7.1%. The CDR3 consists of 16 residues. Per germline, CDR1 MDHEN and CDR2 SYDVKM. V was shortened by 2 bases and J by 7 bases, with 20 bases between the two germline ends.

The receptor comes from a female donor with Graves disease. This sequence joins TRBV28 and TRBJ2-5, with D perhaps matching TRBD1 or TRBD2 (6 bases each). The sample consisted of peripheral blood mononuclear cells (PBMCs), taken when the disease was refractory, from a patient treated with antithyroid drugs. The CDR3 DNA reads TGTGCCAGCAGTTTACCCCAACAGGGTCCGGAGGGGACCCAGTACTTC. As protein: CASSLPQQGPEGTQYF.